The rows below give T cell receptor beta chains drawn from one sample of a study of spatial heterogeneity in lung cancer. One entry per CDR3 protein, called by TCRdb with MiXCR from the 5' RACE reads. The sample carries around 12,000 distinct CDR3 sequences, about 5% recorded once. The sample was lung tumor tissue, taken at surgery. These receptor sequences come from a female donor with early-stage non-small cell lung cancer. Both conserved end residues are part of each CDR3. A D gene is named only where the DNA matches it firmly. Expanded clones are given a class, and other clones once, few, many or no size at all.

j_gene	abundance	d_gene	v_gene	CDR3nt	CDR3aa
TRBJ2-3	many	TRBD2	TRBV20-1	TGCAGTGCTAGAGGCAGCCTAGCGGGGGGGCATCCCTCAGATACGCAGTATTTT	CSARGSLAGGHPSDTQYF
TRBJ2-1	many	.	TRBV7-9	TGTGCCAGCAGCTTAAGGGGGGATTACAATGAGCAGTTCTTC	CASSLRGDYNEQFF
TRBJ1-1	many	.	TRBV5-1	TGCGCCAGCAGCCCATCGTTGGGGGCGTTGAACACTGAAGCTTTCTTT	CASSPSLGALNTEAFF
TRBJ1-2	many	.	TRBV4-2	TGTGCCAGCAGCCAAGATGGATCTTATGGCTACACCTTC	CASSQDGSYGYTF
TRBJ2-1	many	.	TRBV4-3	TGCGCCAGCAGCCCCGGGGGCAATGAGCAGTTCTTC	CASSPGGNEQFF
TRBJ1-2	many	TRBD1	TRBV12-3/TRBV12-4	TGTGCCAGCAGGCCCAGGGGGCGGAACTATGGCTACACCTTC	CASRPRGRNYGYTF
TRBJ2-1	many	.	TRBV7-2	TGTGCCAGCAGCTTAGCCCTTGGCATTGAGCAGTTCTTC	CASSLALGIEQFF
TRBJ2-4	medium-sized	.	TRBV2	TGTGCCAGCAGTGGAACCATTGGTTTAAACATTCAGTACTTC	CASSGTIGLNIQYF
TRBJ2-7	many	.	TRBV20-1	TGCAGTGCCAGCAATGTCGCCGAGCAGTACTTC	CSASNVAEQYF
TRBJ1-4	many	.	TRBV5-6	TGTGCCAGCAGCTTGACTTCCGCCCTAGGGAAACTGTTTTTT	CASSLTSALGKLFF
TRBJ1-4	many	.	TRBV7-9	TGTGCCAGCAGCTTAGCGGGGGTTGGAGTCGAAAAACTGTTTTTT	CASSLAGVGVEKLFF
TRBJ2-2	medium-sized	.	TRBV6-2/TRBV6-3	TGTGCCAGCAACCAACCCCCGAACACCGGGGAGCTGTTTTTT	CASNQPPNTGELFF
TRBJ2-7	many	.	TRBV2	TGTGCCAGCAGACCCGGGAGCTACGAGCAGTACTTC	CASRPGSYEQYF
TRBJ2-6	many	TRBD1	TRBV4-1	TGCGCCAGCAGCCCCGGGACAGGGAAAAGCTCTGGGGCCAACGTCCTGACTTTC	CASSPGTGKSSGANVLTF
TRBJ2-7	many	.	TRBV28	TGTGCCAGCAGTTTTCGGTACGAGCAGTACTTC	CASSFRYEQYF
TRBJ2-5	.	.	TRBV30	TGTGCCTGGAGAGACACAGAGACCCAGTACTTC	CAWRDTETQYF
TRBJ2-3	many	TRBD1	TRBV28	TGTGCCAGCAGTCCTCGTGAGGGGGCCAGGCATAATACGCAGTATTTT	CASSPREGARHNTQYF
TRBJ2-2	many	.	TRBV2	TGTGCCAGCCTCTGGGGAACCGCGAACACCGGGGAGCTGTTTTTT	CASLWGTANTGELFF
TRBJ2-4	many	.	TRBV5-1	TGCGCCAGCAGCAGTCCGTGGGGAAAAAACATTCAGTACTTC	CASSSPWGKNIQYF
TRBJ2-7	many	.	TRBV20-1	TGCAGTGCTATAAGGCCCCGGGGGTCCTACGAGCAGTACTTC	CSAIRPRGSYEQYF
TRBJ1-2	many	.	TRBV7-9	TGTGCCAGCAGCTTGCCCGGCCCCTCTAGAGGCTACACCTTC	CASSLPGPSRGYTF
TRBJ2-3	many	.	TRBV4-3	TGCGCCAGCAGCCAAATTCCGGGACACCTTAATGAGGCAGATACGCAGTATTTT	CASSQIPGHLNEADTQYF
TRBJ1-6	many	.	TRBV11-2	TGTGCCAGCAGCTTAGTAAGGAGCTCCTATAATTCACCCCTCCACTTT	CASSLVRSSYNSPLHF
TRBJ2-5	many	TRBD2	TRBV5-6	TGTGCCAGCAGCTTGCGCGGGGGGCAAGAGACCCAGTACTTC	CASSLRGGQETQYF
TRBJ2-4	many	.	TRBV21-1	TGTGCCAGCAGCAAAGGGGGCGGGGGCAAGGCCAAAAACATTCAGTACTTC	CASSKGGGGKAKNIQYF
TRBJ1-2	many	.	TRBV6-6	TGTGCCAGCAGTTACCGCGACAGGTTATATGGCTACACCTTC	CASSYRDRLYGYTF
TRBJ2-5	many	TRBD1	TRBV5-1	TGCGCCAGCAGCAAGGGACAGAATCAAGAGACCCAGTACTTC	CASSKGQNQETQYF
TRBJ2-2	many	.	TRBV7-8	TGTGCCAGCGGCGGGGAAGACAGGGTCCCCTCGGGGGCTAGGGAGCTGTTTTTT	CASGGEDRVPSGARELFF
TRBJ2-3	many	.	TRBV12-3/TRBV12-4	TGTGCCAGCAGCTTGGACTGGGATACGCAGTATTTT	CASSLDWDTQYF
TRBJ1-1	many	.	TRBV6-2/TRBV6-3	TGTGCCAGCAGAAGGGGTGAAGGAACGAGGGGGTTGAACACTGAAGCTTTCTTT	CASRRGEGTRGLNTEAFF
TRBJ1-5	many	.	TRBV7-8	TGTGCCAGCAGCCCGGACAGCCTTAGCAATCAGCCCCAGCATTTT	CASSPDSLSNQPQHF
TRBJ2-1	.	TRBD1	TRBV19	TGTGCCAGTAGGATCGACAGGGGGCCTTACAATGAGCAGTTCTTC	CASRIDRGPYNEQFF
TRBJ1-2	many	.	TRBV20-1	TGCAGTGTTAGCCGGGACGCCTCCGGGGGGGGCTACACCTTC	CSVSRDASGGGYTF
TRBJ1-4	few	.	TRBV10-3	TGTGCCATCAGTGAGTCCCGGACAGCTAATGAAAAACTGTTTTTT	CAISESRTANEKLFF
TRBJ1-6	many	TRBD1	TRBV6-5	TGTGCCAGCAGTTATGGCAGGGACAGGCTGAATTCACCCCTCCACTTT	CASSYGRDRLNSPLHF
TRBJ1-1	many	.	TRBV28	TGTGCCAGCAGCTCGCCGCAGAACACTGAAGCTTTCTTT	CASSSPQNTEAFF
TRBJ2-3	many	TRBD2	TRBV11-2	TGTGCCAGCCGGGGGCGGGGGGGCCCTATGACAGATACGCAGTATTTT	CASRGRGGPMTDTQYF
TRBJ1-1	many	TRBD1	TRBV20-1	TGCAGTGCTAGCGGGGGGACAGGGGCTGAAGCTTTCTTT	CSASGGTGAEAFF
TRBJ2-5	many	TRBD2	TRBV9	TGTGCCAGCAGCGTAGAACTAGCGGGAGAGACCCAGTACTTC	CASSVELAGETQYF
TRBJ2-2	many	.	TRBV29-1	TGCAGCGTTGAAGACTGGGGCGGGGAGCTGTTTTTT	CSVEDWGGELFF
TRBJ2-7	many	.	TRBV5-6	TGTGCCAGCAGCCCCACGGGGTTCGAGCAGTACTTC	CASSPTGFEQYF
TRBJ2-7	many	TRBD1	TRBV6-5	TGTGCCAGCAGTTACTCGAACAGGGGGTCCCTCGAGCAGTACTTC	CASSYSNRGSLEQYF